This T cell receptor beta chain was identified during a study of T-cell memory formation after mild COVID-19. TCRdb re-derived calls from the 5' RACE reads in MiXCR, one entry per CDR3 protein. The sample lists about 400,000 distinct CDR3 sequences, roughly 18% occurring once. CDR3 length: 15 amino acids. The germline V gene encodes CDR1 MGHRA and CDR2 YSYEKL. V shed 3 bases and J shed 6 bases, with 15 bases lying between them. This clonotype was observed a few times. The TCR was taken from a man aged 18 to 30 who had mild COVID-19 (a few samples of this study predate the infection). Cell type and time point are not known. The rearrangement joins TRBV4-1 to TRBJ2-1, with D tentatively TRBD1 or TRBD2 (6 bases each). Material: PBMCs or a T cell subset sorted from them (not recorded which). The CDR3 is CASSQFWGAGNEQFF. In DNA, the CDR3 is TGCGCCAGCAGCCAGTTCTGGGGGGCGGGCAATGAGCAGTTCTTC.